This entry describes one T cell receptor (beta chain). Here immunoSEQ multiplex PCR was the method, and the copy in TCRdb shows in-frame clones only, minus some. The table shows tens of thousands of clones, with about 90% occurring only once. The CDR3 extends over 15 amino acids. CDR1 and CDR2 (germline): SGHRS, YFSETQ. The junction had 6 bases not matched to a gene; V was cut back by 4 bases and J by 0 bases. This record belongs to a study of OX40 agonist ivuxolimab in advanced cancers. This sample comprised CD4+ or CD8+ T cells sorted from blood, obtained in a trial of the OX40 agonist ivuxolimab. This TCR derives from an adult with an advanced solid tumor such as melanoma, head and neck, liver or kidney cancer. J is TRBJ2-7 and V is TRBV5-1; 8 bases map to TRBD2. The CDR3 DNA follows: TGCGCCAGCAGCATAACTAGCGGAAGCTCCTACGAGCAGTACTTC. It codes for CASSITSGSSYEQYF. Variable domain in full (rest from reference TRBV5-1 and TRBJ2-7): KAGVTQTPRYLIKTRGQQVTLSCSPISGHRSVSWYQQTPGQGLQFLFEYFSETQRNKGNFPGRFSGRQFSNSRSEMNVSTLELGDSALYLCASSITSGSSYEQYFGPGTRLTVT.